Listed below are T cell receptor beta chains from one sample, sequenced in a study of cytomegalovirus exposure and HLA in healthy donors. Clones were sequenced by immunoSEQ multiplex PCR, and TCRdb holds only the in-frame ones, with some missing. The repertoire holds some 130,000 clones, with 79% as singletons. The sequenced sample consisted of PBMCs. These receptors were taken from a man in his forties or fifties in good health and CMV-seropositive. Both conserved end residues are trimmed from each CDR3. A D gene is named only where the DNA matches it firmly.

cdr3_aa: ASSPPGSYEQY
j_call: TRBJ2-7
d_call: NA
v_call: TRBV18

cdr3_aa: ASSTRDMATEAF
j_call: TRBJ1-1
d_call: NA
v_call: TRBV6-6

cdr3_aa: ASTRRQEGTEAF
j_call: TRBJ1-1
d_call: NA
v_call: TRBV6-1

cdr3_aa: ASSAVLADYNEQF
j_call: TRBJ2-1
d_call: TRBD2
v_call: TRBV6-4

cdr3_aa: ASSLSGSSYEQY
j_call: TRBJ2-7
d_call: NA
v_call: TRBV5-1

cdr3_aa: SVDFGKTQY
j_call: TRBJ2-5
d_call: NA
v_call: TRBV29-1

cdr3_aa: ASSYSRTVVKLF
j_call: TRBJ1-4
d_call: NA
v_call: TRBV6-5

cdr3_aa: SSSLGGSPLH
j_call: TRBJ1-6
d_call: NA
v_call: TRBV7-9

cdr3_aa: ASPRGPGGPYGYT
j_call: TRBJ1-2
d_call: TRBD1
v_call: TRBV7-9

cdr3_aa: ASCSGRAPWNEQF
j_call: TRBJ2-1
d_call: TRBD2
v_call: TRBV9

cdr3_aa: ASSLQGSGSPDTQY
j_call: TRBJ2-3
d_call: TRBD2
v_call: TRBV4-1

cdr3_aa: ATSRRTGTTEAF
j_call: TRBJ1-1
d_call: TRBD1
v_call: TRBV15

cdr3_aa: ASSQEIKFASGRAGELF
j_call: TRBJ2-2
d_call: TRBD2
v_call: TRBV4-1

cdr3_aa: ASSPRGTGVLQETQY
j_call: TRBJ2-5
d_call: TRBD1
v_call: TRBV5-1

cdr3_aa: ASSLGQTLNSPLH
j_call: TRBJ1-6
d_call: NA
v_call: TRBV5-6

cdr3_aa: ASSPTSGEYNEQF
j_call: TRBJ2-1
d_call: TRBD2
v_call: TRBV4-1

cdr3_aa: ASSFGLAGDYEQY
j_call: NA
d_call: TRBD2
v_call: TRBV27

cdr3_aa: SVSRGNEKLF
j_call: TRBJ1-4
d_call: NA
v_call: TRBV29-1

cdr3_aa: ASSYNGDTGELF
j_call: TRBJ2-2
d_call: NA
v_call: TRBV6-5

cdr3_aa: ASSDPGQGAEKLF
j_call: TRBJ1-4
d_call: TRBD1
v_call: TRBV28

cdr3_aa: ASSQGTSISDTQY
j_call: TRBJ2-3
d_call: TRBD2
v_call: TRBV4-2

cdr3_aa: ASSVGDRGYEQY
j_call: TRBJ2-7
d_call: TRBD1
v_call: TRBV9

cdr3_aa: ASSLVLAGVTGELF
j_call: TRBJ2-2
d_call: TRBD2
v_call: TRBV7-8

cdr3_aa: ASSGRGAANVLT
j_call: TRBJ2-6
d_call: NA
v_call: TRBV28

cdr3_aa: ASSLQAYEQY
j_call: TRBJ2-7
d_call: NA
v_call: TRBV28

cdr3_aa: ASKPGLAHNEQF
j_call: TRBJ2-1
d_call: TRBD2
v_call: TRBV6-5

cdr3_aa: ASSSDSSYEQY
j_call: TRBJ2-7
d_call: NA
v_call: TRBV18

cdr3_aa: ASSLAREMRTDTQY
j_call: TRBJ2-3
d_call: NA
v_call: TRBV5-1

cdr3_aa: ASSWGTGGNQPQH
j_call: TRBJ1-5
d_call: TRBD1
v_call: TRBV5-6

cdr3_aa: ASSPPYESPLAKNIQY
j_call: TRBJ2-4
d_call: NA
v_call: TRBV18

cdr3_aa: ASSSTEDPTGTGELF
j_call: TRBJ2-2
d_call: NA
v_call: TRBV5-6

cdr3_aa: ASSFEAYEQY
j_call: TRBJ2-7
d_call: NA
v_call: TRBV7-9

cdr3_aa: ASSNRATGNTIY
j_call: TRBJ1-3
d_call: NA
v_call: TRBV6-5

cdr3_aa: ASSIWQGAVEQF
j_call: TRBJ2-1
d_call: TRBD1
v_call: TRBV19

cdr3_aa: ASSQEGLSGSVYTDTQY
j_call: TRBJ2-3
d_call: TRBD2
v_call: TRBV4-1

cdr3_aa: ASTGQNNEQF
j_call: TRBJ2-1
d_call: NA
v_call: TRBV6-5

cdr3_aa: ASSLGRGTDTQY
j_call: TRBJ2-3
d_call: NA
v_call: TRBV7-9

cdr3_aa: ASSGTGGNQPQH
j_call: TRBJ1-5
d_call: TRBD1
v_call: TRBV27

cdr3_aa: ASSLDTQRGAEQY
j_call: TRBJ2-7
d_call: NA
v_call: TRBV5-1

cdr3_aa: ASGLADRGFGYT
j_call: TRBJ1-2
d_call: TRBD1
v_call: TRBV12-5

cdr3_aa: ASLQVIGTEAF
j_call: TRBJ1-1
d_call: NA
v_call: TRBV6-5